The 16 T cell receptor beta chains listed next were all sequenced from one sample in a study of cytomegalovirus exposure and HLA in healthy donors. The PCR used 60 Vbeta and 13 Jbeta primers. The data were produced by immunoSEQ multiplex PCR, yet TCRdb's version contains in-frame clones alone and is incomplete. This sample has some 75,000 clones, with around 81% found just once. The specimen was PBMCs. These TCRs come from a man between 18 and 29 years old in good health and CMV-seropositive.

CDR3 region: CASSPEGTGAYAQGFF. CDR3 in DNA: TGTGCCAGCTCACCCGAAGGGACAGGGGCTTATGCTCAAGGTTTCTTT. V and J are TRBV18 and TRBJ1-1; 10 bases agree with TRBD1. V shed 3 bases, J shed 13 bases, and the junction held 17 bases outside the gene matches. The CDR3 consists of 16 residues. CDR1 KGHSH and CDR2 LQKENI come from the germline V gene. The variable domain in full, completed from reference TRBV18 and TRBJ1-1, reads NAGVMQNPRHLVRRRGQEARLRCSPMKGHSHVYWYRQLPEEGLKFMVYLQKENIIDESGMPKERFSAEFPKEGPSILRIQQVVRGDSAAYFCASSPEGTGAYAQGFFGQGTRLTVV.

The genes are TRBV6-5 and TRBJ2-1; a possible D gene is TRBD2 (5 bases). V lost 5 bases to trimming and J lost 4 bases, with 9 bases between them. The CDR3 is 13 amino acids. From germline, CDR1 is MNHEY and CDR2 SVGAGI. DNA of the CDR3: TGTGCCAGCAGTAAGGACTTTTACAATGAGCAGTTCTTC. Translating gives CASSKDFYNEQFF.

The genes are TRBV27 and TRBJ2-5; tentatively, D is TRBD1 (5 bases). The CDR3 covers 14 residues. The V end lost 5 bases, the J end lost 1 base, and 11 bases lay between the germline ends. Germline CDR1 reads MNHEY; CDR2 reads SMNVEV (reference sequence). CDR3 loop: CASSPPDTQETQYF. The CDR3, as DNA: TGTGCCAGCAGTCCCCCGGACACCCAAGAGACCCAGTACTTC.

The V call is TRBV9, the J call TRBJ1-2, with no clear D. This CDR3 is 14 amino acids long. CDR1 and CDR2 (germline): SGDLS, YYNGEE. Trimming stripped 0 bases from V and 2 bases from J, with 8 bases between. CDR3 protein: CASSVGGTNYGYTF. Written as DNA, the CDR3 is TGTGCCAGCAGCGTAGGAGGTACCAACTATGGCTACACCTTC.

Regarding this clone: In the same sample, other DNA sequences code for this CDR3. J is TRBJ2-3 and V is TRBV9; D unresolved. Per the germline V gene, CDR1 is SGDLS and CDR2 is YYNGEE. V was shortened by 5 bases and J by 1 base, with 5 bases between the two germline ends. The CDR3 spans 12 residues. The CDR3 coding sequence is TGTGCCAGCAGTTCAGGCACAGATACGCAGTATTTT. This gives the protein CASSSGTDTQYF.

The chain joins TRBV5-5 to TRBJ2-7; 10 nucleotides agree with TRBD1. Germline-derived CDR1 and CDR2 are SGHKS and YYEKEE (reference sequence). Trimming at V came to 2 bases and at J to 3 bases, leaving 2 bases not matched to a gene. The CDR3 extends over 14 amino acids. The CDR3 bases are TGTGCCAGCAGCTTCGGGACAGGGGACTACGAGCAGTACTTC. Protein: CASSFGTGDYEQYF.

This chain uses TRBV6-1 with TRBJ2-1; TRBD2 matches 11 bases. Trimming cost V 2 bases and J 8 bases; bases outside gene matches: 5. The CDR3 runs 15 residues. CDR1 and CDR2 from the germline V gene are MNHNS and SASEGT. DNA of the CDR3: TGTGCCAGCAGTGAATTTACTAGCGGGAGCGATGAGCAGTTCTTC. The encoded protein is CASSEFTSGSDEQFF.

The chain has TRBV2 and TRBJ1-1; 7 bases are a match to TRBD1. The V gene's germline CDR1 is SNHLY and CDR2 FYNNEI. The ends lost 8 bases at V and 8 bases at J; junction bases unmatched: 23. There are 17 residues in the CDR3. Here the CDR3 reads CASGWVGTAKTSWEAFF. The CDR3 coding sequence is TGTGCCAGCGGGTGGGTAGGGACAGCTAAAACCTCATGGGAAGCTTTCTTT.

This clone was found a few times. The J gene is TRBJ2-7, the V gene TRBV6-1, with D possibly being TRBD2 (5 bases). The length of the CDR3 is 12 residues. The V gene's germline CDR1 is MNHNS and CDR2 SASEGT. V lost 8 bases, J lost 13 bases, and 21 bases lay in between. CDR3 DNA: TGTGCCAGCTCCTCCTCCGGGATATTATTTTACTTC. This sequence encodes CASSSSGILFYF.

The CDR3 region has the DNA TGCGCCAGCAGCTTGGGAGCAGGCCCGGGCTACACCTTC. Translation gives CASSLGAGPGYTF. The chain carries TRBV5-1 and TRBJ1-2; D gene unclear. The CDR3 has 13 amino acids. The germline V and J ends were trimmed by 0 bases and 8 bases, with 11 bases remaining between them. The germline gives CDR1 SGHRS, CDR2 YFSETQ.

Concerning this clone: At the DNA level, this CDR3 is encoded by other sequences in the same sample as well. The rearrangement joins TRBV29-1 to TRBJ2-7, with D uncertain. The CDR3 covers 11 residues. The V gene's germline CDR1 is SQVTM and CDR2 ANQGSEA. V shed 6 bases and J shed 0 bases, with 6 bases lying between them. The DNA for the CDR3 is TGCAGCGTGGGCAGCTCCTACGAGCAGTACTTC. Translating gives CSVGSSYEQYF.

This clone turned up a few times. The chain recombines TRBV4-1 with TRBJ2-1, with 7 nucleotides matching TRBD2. J gave up 5 bases and V 4 bases, and 11 bases lay outside the gene matches. The CDR3 has 16 amino acids. Germline V gives CDR1 MGHRA, CDR2 YSYEKL. CDR3 residues: CASSPGMGGGNNEQFF. For the CDR3, the DNA is TGCGCCAGCAGCCCGGGAATGGGCGGGGGAAACAATGAGCAGTTCTTC.

This chain uses TRBV21-1 with TRBJ1-5; the table assigns TRBD1, which was not confirmed against the DNA. TRBV21-1 is a known pseudogene. CDR3 length: 12 amino acids. The CDR3 loop is CASSTGHEPQHF. DNA for the CDR3: TGTGCCAGCAGCACCGGACACGAGCCCCAGCATTTT.

The J gene is TRBJ2-1, the V gene TRBV5-4; D is possibly TRBD1 (6 bases). This CDR3 has 14 amino acids. With 4 bases removed from V and 7 bases from J, the gap between germline ends came to 15 bases. Germline-derived CDR1 and CDR2 are SGHNT and YYREEE (reference sequence). The CDR3 region has the DNA TGTGCCAGCAGCAGGGAGTGGACAGCGAATGAGCAGTTCTTC. Amino acids: CASSREWTANEQFF.

J is TRBJ1-5 and V is TRBV4-1, with no clear D. The CDR3 covers 15 residues. Germline CDR1 is MGHRA and CDR2 is YSYEKL. V lost 0 bases and J 3 bases, leaving 9 bases between the germline ends. The CDR3 DNA is TGCGCCAGCAGCCAAGATCAGGCCTCCAATCAGCCCCAGCATTTT. Amino acids: CASSQDQASNQPQHF.

This clone was counted a single time. The V call is TRBV4-1, the J call TRBJ2-3; 7 nucleotides agree with TRBD2. The V and J ends lost 2 bases and 7 bases, in that order; junction bases with no gene match: 9. Germline CDR1 and CDR2: MGHRA and YSYEKL. The CDR3 is made up of 15 amino acids. This CDR3 is CASSQIPTSANTQYF. CDR3 nucleotides: TGCGCCAGCAGCCAAATCCCCACTAGCGCAAATACGCAGTATTTT.